A single sample is the source of the 26 T cell receptor beta chains below, sequenced in a study of PD-1 blockade in classical Hodgkin lymphoma. Stated time point: cycle 4 day 1 (C4D1), after 5 to 7 weeks of nivolumab. All patients relapsed after autologous stem cell transplantation, and brentuximab vedotin exposure varied. Assay used: immunoSEQ multiplex PCR; TCRdb lists only in-frame clones, some missing. The profile shows over 20,000 clones, around three quarters of them singletons. Sequences were derived from peripheral blood mononuclear cells (PBMCs), sampled before the fourth cycle of nivolumab. These receptors came from a human donor with classical Hodgkin lymphoma.

This clone occurred once. V gene TRBV28 combines with J gene TRBJ1-1; 8 bases are a match to TRBD1. The germline gives CDR1 MDHEN, CDR2 SYDVKM. The V segment lost 1 base and the J segment 12 bases; nucleotides outside the gene matches: 7. The CDR3 extends over 13 amino acids. The CDR3 coding sequence is TGTGCCAGCAGTTTATACCAGGGGGCTTCTCCTTTCTTT. Translation: CASSLYQGASPFF.

The chain employs TRBV28 and TRBJ2-2, with TRBD1 matching over 8 bases. The CDR3 is 14 residues long. Germline CDR1 and CDR2: MDHEN and SYDVKM. Trimming at V came to 8 bases and at J to 6 bases, leaving 8 bases not matched to a gene. The CDR3 reads CASLQGGSPGELFF. Written as DNA, the CDR3 is TGTGCCAGCCTACAGGGGGGCAGCCCCGGGGAGCTGTTTTTT.

This clone has just one count. The chain joins TRBV4-3 to TRBJ1-1; D gene uncertain. Trimming took 0 bases from V and 3 from J, leaving 17 bases between them. CDR3 length equals 17 residues. Germline-derived CDR1 and CDR2 are LGHNA and YSLEER. CDR3 amino acids: CASSQDKFISVDTEAFF. The CDR3 region has the DNA TGCGCCAGCAGCCAAGATAAGTTTATTTCAGTGGACACTGAAGCTTTCTTT.

The CDR3 DNA is TGTGCCAGCAGAGGAGGTAGTAATCAGCCCCAGCATTTT. Translated, it gives CASRGGSNQPQHF. This chain connects TRBV6-5 to TRBJ1-5, with D unresolved. Germline V gene sequence: CDR1 MNHEY, CDR2 SVGAGI. The CDR3 is 13 residues long. The V and J ends lost 6 bases and 4 bases respectively, with 10 bases between them.

The chain carries TRBV6-5 and TRBJ2-1; a possible D gene is TRBD2 (5 bases). Trimming left V 0 bases short and J 9 bases short, with 12 bases between. Germline V lookup: CDR1 MNHEY, CDR2 SVGAGI. The CDR3 runs 14 residues. In DNA form, the CDR3 reads TGTGCCAGCAGTTACTCGTACGGGGTGGGTGAGCAGTTCTTC. Translating gives CASSYSYGVGEQFF.

The chain recombines TRBV7-6 with TRBJ1-2, with 11 bases aligning to TRBD1. The CDR3 totals 14 residues. With V trimmed by 5 bases and J by 8 bases, 7 bases remained unmatched. CDR1 and CDR2 from the germline V gene are SGHVS and FNYEAQ. The CDR3 spells CASSPGQGALGYTF. The CDR3 region has the DNA TGTGCCAGCAGCCCAGGACAGGGGGCACTAGGCTACACCTTC.

The chain combines TRBV7-2 with TRBJ2-4; D might be TRBD1 (6 bases). V was pared by 2 bases and J by 6 bases, with 11 bases between. Germline loops: CDR1 SGHTA, CDR2 FQGNSA. The CDR3 loop spans 14 amino acids. The CDR3 bases are TGTGCCAGCAGCTTAACAGGGTTTGGAAACATTCAGTACTTC. Encoded protein: CASSLTGFGNIQYF.

The chain couples TRBV5-4 to TRBJ2-2, with D possibly being TRBD2 (6 bases). Trimming took 2 bases from V and 2 from J, leaving 10 bases between them. Germline V gene sequence: CDR1 SGHNT, CDR2 YYREEE (reference sequence). The CDR3 totals 15 residues. CDR3 in amino acids: CASSFLATNTGELFF. CDR3 DNA: TGTGCCAGCAGCTTCCTAGCGACCAACACCGGGGAGCTGTTTTTT.

This chain uses TRBV4-3 with TRBJ1-5; no firm D call. Trimming removed 3 bases at V and 6 bases at J, with 9 bases between. The germline V gene encodes CDR1 LGHNA and CDR2 YSLEER. The CDR3 has 13 amino acids. CDR3 residues: CASSQGIRQPQHF. CDR3 bases: TGCGCCAGCAGCCAGGGGATTCGTCAGCCCCAGCATTTT.

J is TRBJ1-1 and V is TRBV27; D is undetermined. V was pared by 1 base and J by 0 bases, with 9 bases between. Germline V gene lookup returns CDR1 MNHEY and CDR2 SMNVEV (reference sequence). The CDR3 runs to 15 residues. CDR3 loop: CASSLYGTMNTEAFF. CDR3 DNA: TGTGCCAGCAGTTTATATGGCACCATGAACACTGAAGCTTTCTTT.

This chain uses TRBV10-2 with TRBJ1-1, with 9 positions matching TRBD1. This CDR3 spans 14 amino acids. CDR1 is WSHSY and CDR2 is SAAADI in the germline V gene. V trimming: 5 bases; J trimming: 4 bases; junction bases outside the gene matches: 5. The CDR3 loop reads CASSSGTGSTEAFF. In DNA form, the CDR3 reads TGCGCCAGCAGTTCCGGGACAGGGTCCACTGAAGCTTTCTTT.

V is TRBV2 and J is TRBJ1-3; 8 bases align to TRBD1. This CDR3 contains 14 residues. The germline V gene has CDR1 SNHLY and CDR2 FYNNEI. With 8 bases clipped from V and 2 bases from J, the junction kept 5 bases outside the gene matches. CDR3 nucleotide sequence: TGTGCCAGCTTGGACAGGGACACTGGAAACACCATATATTTT. Protein: CASLDRDTGNTIYF.

This clone was recorded a few times. This chain uses TRBV7-9 with TRBJ1-2; no clear D gene. The V gene lost 3 bases and the J gene lost 6 bases, with 8 bases spanning the gap. The CDR3 length is 12 residues. Germline CDR1 and CDR2: SEHNR and FQNEAQ (reference sequence). The CDR3 sequence is CASSLTDDGYTF. The CDR3 DNA is TGTGCCAGCAGCTTGACCGACGATGGCTACACCTTC.

The chain employs TRBV5-6 and TRBJ2-6, with D uncertain. Trimming cost V 2 bases and J 0 bases, with 6 bases left between them. The germline gives CDR1 SGHDT, CDR2 YYEEEE. The CDR3 runs to 15 residues. CDR3 DNA: TGTGCCAGCAGCTTCGGAGTCTCTGGGGCCAACGTCCTGACTTTC. Amino acid sequence: CASSFGVSGANVLTF.

The V and J genes are TRBV7-2 and TRBJ2-7, with no clear D. The germline V gene encodes CDR1 SGHTA and CDR2 FQGNSA. The CDR3 length is 14 residues. V shed 5 bases and J shed 1 base, with 12 bases lying between them. CDR3 region: CASSPMGSSYEQYF. Written as DNA, the CDR3 is TGTGCCAGCAGCCCCATGGGCAGTTCCTACGAGCAGTACTTC. The variable domain in full, completed from reference TRBV7-2 and TRBJ2-7, reads GAGVSQSPSNKVTEKGKDVELRCDPISGHTALYWYRQSLGQGLEFLIYFQGNSAPDKSGLPSDRFSAERTGGSVSTLTIQRTQQEDSAVYLCASSPMGSSYEQYFGPGTRLTVT.

This chain joins TRBV7-2 and TRBJ2-7; D ambiguous. The ends were cut back, 4 bases at V and 6 bases at J, with 16 bases in the middle. The CDR3 is 14 amino acids. Germline V gene lookup returns CDR1 SGHTA and CDR2 FQGNSA. CDR3: CASSSPGLTSEQYF. In DNA, the CDR3 is TGTGCCAGCAGCTCACCGGGCCTAACCAGCGAGCAGTACTTC. The variable domain in full, with the rest retrieved from reference TRBV7-2 and TRBJ2-7, is GAGVSQSPSNKVTEKGKDVELRCDPISGHTALYWYRQSLGQGLEFLIYFQGNSAPDKSGLPSDRFSAERTGGSVSTLTIQRTQQEDSAVYLCASSSPGLTSEQYFGPGTRLTVT.

The chain combines TRBV21-1 with TRBJ1-2. TRBV21-1 is a known pseudogene. The CDR3 loop spans 13 amino acids. The CDR3 DNA is TGTGCCAGTCACCGACAGGGAGGGGATGGCTACACCTTC. Encoded protein: CASHRQGGDGYTF.

The chain joins TRBV19 to TRBJ2-1, with D perhaps matching TRBD1 or TRBD2 (5 bases each). The CDR3 runs 12 residues. Germline-derived CDR1 and CDR2 are LNHDA and SQIVND (reference sequence). V was shortened by 9 bases and J by 9 bases, with 15 bases between the two germline ends. Written as DNA, the CDR3 is TGTGCCAGCTCAGGGAGACGGACTGAGCAGTTCTTC. Encoded protein: CASSGRRTEQFF.

This chain uses TRBV11-2 with TRBJ1-2; 11 bases are shared with TRBD1. Germline assignment: CDR1 SGHAT and CDR2 FQNNGV. The junction had 18 bases not matched to a gene; V was cut back by 5 bases and J by 7 bases. The CDR3 has 18 residues. The CDR3 nucleotides read TGTGCCAGCAGCCTAACCTCCGGGACAGGGGGAGGAAAAGGTGGCTACACCTTC. This encodes CASSLTSGTGGGKGGYTF.

The chain couples TRBV4-2 to TRBJ1-1; D gene unclear. The V gene lost 3 bases and the J gene lost 0 bases, with 11 bases spanning the gap. CDR1 is LGHNA and CDR2 is YNFKEQ in the germline V gene. This CDR3 has 15 amino acids. CDR3 in DNA: TGTGCCAGCAGCCATGACAACGGGGTGAACACTGAAGCTTTCTTT. Translating gives CASSHDNGVNTEAFF.

The rearrangement links TRBV5-1 to TRBJ1-6; 8 bases line up with TRBD1. The CDR3 is made up of 16 amino acids. The germline V gene has CDR1 SGHRS and CDR2 YFSETQ. Trimming cost V 3 bases and J 9 bases; bases outside gene matches: 11. CDR3 sequence: CASSYGGTGPTSPLHF. The CDR3 coding sequence is TGCGCCAGCAGCTACGGGGGGACAGGCCCTACTTCACCCCTCCACTTT.

The V gene is TRBV18, the J gene TRBJ1-1; no definite D call. The CDR3 is made up of 12 amino acids. Germline loops: CDR1 KGHSH, CDR2 LQKENI. The V end was cut by 2 bases, the J end by 11 bases, with 12 bases between. CDR3 coding DNA: TGTGCCAGCTCACCAGTCAGCGGAGGGGCTTTCTTT. It specifies CASSPVSGGAFF. The variable domain in full, completed from reference TRBV18 and TRBJ1-1, reads NAGVMQNPRHLVRRRGQEARLRCSPMKGHSHVYWYRQLPEEGLKFMVYLQKENIIDESGMPKERFSAEFPKEGPSILRIQQVVRGDSAAYFCASSPVSGGAFFGQGTRLTVV.

The J gene is TRBJ2-5, the V gene TRBV4-2; TRBD2 is a possible D gene (6 bases). The CDR3 sequence is 15 residues long. V was trimmed by 0 bases and J by 1 base, leaving 9 bases between them. Germline V gene lookup returns CDR1 LGHNA and CDR2 YNFKEQ. The CDR3 region is CASSQEPGGQETQYF. CDR3 bases: TGTGCCAGCAGCCAAGAACCCGGGGGCCAAGAGACCCAGTACTTC.

The J gene is TRBJ2-5, the V gene TRBV7-8, with D hard to call. V dropped 5 bases and J dropped 4 bases, with 17 bases sitting between them. The CDR3 length is 15 residues. The germline gives CDR1 SGHVS, CDR2 FQNEAQ. CDR3 DNA sequence: TGTGCCAGCAGCCCCGGTTTTTGGGTTGGAGAGACCCAGTACTTC. It specifies CASSPGFWVGETQYF.

The chain has TRBV19 and TRBJ2-3; TRBD2 matches 10 bases. The trim removed 8 bases at V and 6 bases at J, leaving 17 bases unmatched. The CDR3 consists of 17 residues. Germline V gene sequence: CDR1 LNHDA, CDR2 SQIVND (reference sequence). The CDR3 spells CASHIGYRTSGRDTQYF. CDR3 bases: TGTGCCAGTCACATTGGGTATCGGACTAGCGGTCGGGATACGCAGTATTTT. Based on the CDR3 plus reference TRBV19 and TRBJ2-3, the full variable domain is DGGITQSPKYLFRKEGQNVTLSCEQNLNHDAMYWYRQDPGQGLRLIYYSQIVNDFQKGDIAEGYSVSREKKESFPLTVTSAQKNPTAFYLCASHIGYRTSGRDTQYFGPGTRLTVL.

This chain connects TRBV4-1 to TRBJ1-2; no reliable D call. Germline V CDR1 and CDR2: MGHRA, YSYEKL. This CDR3 region has 16 residues. V was clipped by 4 bases and J by 8 bases, with 23 bases between them. The CDR3 region has the DNA TGCGCCAGCAGCCCCGGGCCCGGGTTCGGAAAATTCGGCTACACCTTC. This encodes CASSPGPGFGKFGYTF.